The source of this TCR beta chain is a study of cytomegalovirus exposure and HLA in healthy donors. Study-wide findings and caveats: Analysis was carried out at a later point, and it linked a missense DCLRE1C variant to TCR beta V- and J-gene trimming. When the data were analyzed later, several of the most significant clusters appeared to be linked to common viral pathogens.

Use of 60 Vbeta and 13 Jbeta primers characterized the PCR. The protocol was immunoSEQ multiplex PCR, while the TCRdb copy is restricted to in-frame clones and leaves out a portion. The sample records over 150,000 clones, roughly three quarters being singletons. A note on this clone: No antigen is known for it.

This CDR3 region has 13 residues. The germline CDR1 and CDR2 sequences are WSHSY and SAAADI. With V trimmed by 7 bases and J by 7 bases, 6 bases remained unmatched. This rearrangement joins TRBV10-2 to TRBJ1-5; TRBD1 matches 8 bases. The TCR originated in a man in his sixties in good health and CMV-seronegative. Sequencing was performed on PBMCs. The CDR3 is CASKEGQVQPQHF. DNA for the CDR3: TGCGCCAGCAAGGAGGGACAGGTCCAGCCCCAGCATTTT.